This is a list of T cell receptor beta chains from one sample in a study of shared clonotypes between healthy human individuals. Only in-frame clones appear in the TCRdb table, and some are missing; sequencing was by immunoSEQ multiplex PCR. The data show around 2.3 million clones, approximately 94% seen once. Material for sequencing was naive CD4+ T cells sorted from blood. Receptors were obtained from a man aged 18 to 29 in good health. Each CDR3 is given with its conserved first and last residue. D genes are given only for firm matches. Expanded clones get a size class; other rows say once, few or many, or leave the size out.

>TRBJ1-5|TRBV6-1|.|.|17
TGTGCCAGCAGTGGCAGTGCAGGGTTATCGAGCAATCAGCCCCAGCATTTT
CASSGSAGLSSNQPQHF
>TRBJ1-1|TRBV6-5|TRBD1|.|14
TGTGCCAGCAGTCTAGACAGGGGAAAAACTGAAGCTTTCTTT
CASSLDRGKTEAFF
>TRBJ1-4|TRBV6-6|.|.|14
TGTGCCAGCAGCTTCCAGGGAACTAATGAAAAACTGTTTTTT
CASSFQGTNEKLFF
>TRBJ2-2|TRBV28|.|.|16
TGTGCCAGCAGATACTCCGGGATCCTAAACACCGGGGAGCTGTTTTTT
CASRYSGILNTGELFF
>TRBJ1-4|TRBV7-9|.|.|16
TGTGCCAGCAGCTTCCCGGGCCGTTTAGGGGATGAAAAACTGTTTTTT
CASSFPGRLGDEKLFF
>TRBJ2-1|TRBV11-2|.|.|13
TGTGCCAGCAGCTTAGATCGCGGGGCTGAGCAGTTCTTC
CASSLDRGAEQFF
>TRBJ1-3|TRBV7-2|.|.|14
TGTGCCAGCAGCACCAGCATAACGGAACACACCATATATTTT
CASSTSITEHTIYF
>TRBJ2-7|TRBV29-1|TRBD1|.|11
TGCAGCGTCGGGACAGGGATCGAGCAGTACTTC
CSVGTGIEQYF
>TRBJ2-5|TRBV10-3|TRBD1|.|12
TGTGCCATCAGTCAGGGGGCCGAGACCCAGTACTTC
CAISQGAETQYF
>TRBJ2-3|TRBV15|TRBD2|.|15
TGTGCCACCAGCACGGGGGGGGCCAGCACAGATACGCAGTATTTT
CATSTGGASTDTQYF
>TRBJ2-7|TRBV6-5|.|.|15
TGTGCCAGCAGTTACTCGAGGTTACAGGCCTACGAGCAGTACTTC
CASSYSRLQAYEQYF
>TRBJ1-6|TRBV27|.|.|14
TGTGCCAGCAGTCCCCAAGGGCGAGGTTCACCCCTCCACTTT
CASSPQGRGSPLHF
>TRBJ1-3|TRBV30|.|.|15
TGTGCCTGGAGTGTTGGCAAGAGCTCTGGAAACACCATATATTTT
CAWSVGKSSGNTIYF
>TRBJ1-6|TRBV7-2|TRBD1|.|14
TGTGCCAGCAGCGGACAGGGGGCAAATTCACCCCTCCACTTT
CASSGQGANSPLHF
>TRBJ1-6|TRBV6-5|.|.|14
TGTGCCAGCAGTTACCCTCCGGACTTATCACCCCTCCACTTT
CASSYPPDLSPLHF
>TRBJ2-4|TRBV14|.|.|14
TGTGCCAGCAGCCAAGGTAATAGCGGAAACATTCAGTACTTC
CASSQGNSGNIQYF
>TRBJ2-5|TRBV6-1|TRBD2|.|14
TGTGCCAGCCAGCGAGCGGGGGGCCAAGAGACCCAGTACTTC
CASQRAGGQETQYF
>TRBJ2-1|TRBV10-3|.|.|20
TGTGCCATCAGTGGTCCAGGGTCCCAAGCGGGGACAAATCGAGATAGTGAGCAGTTCTTC
CAISGPGSQAGTNRDSEQFF
>TRBJ2-7|TRBV11-2|TRBD1|.|15
TGTGCCAGCAGCCTAGATTCGGGACAGGCCTACGAGCAGTACTTC
CASSLDSGQAYEQYF
>TRBJ2-1|TRBV28|TRBD1|.|16
TGTGCCACCCAGGGGAGCCGACAGGGGGCGAGGAATGAGCAGTTCTTC
CATQGSRQGARNEQFF
>TRBJ1-2|TRBV28|TRBD1|.|13
TGTGCCTCGGTGGGGGGACAGGGCTATGGCTACACCTTC
CASVGGQGYGYTF
>TRBJ2-7|TRBV7-2|TRBD2|once|17
TGTGCCAGCAGCCTCCTGGGGACTAGCGGGGGATCCTACGAGCAGTACTTC
CASSLLGTSGGSYEQYF
>TRBJ1-1|TRBV11-2|.|.|17
TGTGCCAGCAGCTTATATGCCCGTAAGGCAGTCAACACTGAAGCTTTCTTT
CASSLYARKAVNTEAFF
>TRBJ1-1|TRBV11-2|.|.|15
TGTGCCAGCAGCTTAGAGGTCGGCGTGGGCACTGAAGCTTTCTTT
CASSLEVGVGTEAFF
>TRBJ1-3|TRBV5-4|.|.|14
TGTGCCAGCAGCGCGGGGGGCTTTGGAAACACCATATATTTT
CASSAGGFGNTIYF
>TRBJ2-5|TRBV7-9|TRBD2|.|14
TGTGCCAGCGGGACTAGCGGGGGGAGGGAGACCCAGTACTTC
CASGTSGGRETQYF
>TRBJ1-1|TRBV7-9|.|.|12
TGTGCCAGCAGCTTAGGGACCGTCAAAGGTTTCTTT
CASSLGTVKGFF